Listed below are T cell receptor beta chains from one sample, sequenced in a study of identical twins. TCRdb used MiXCR to reprocess the 5' RACE reads, holding one entry per CDR3 protein. The data show about 890,000 distinct CDR3 sequences, with 9% to 15% seen just once and around 1.5% held by the top ten. The same sample was also studied in work on yellow fever vaccine responses in identical twins.

The sequenced sample was PBMCs. These receptors were collected from a woman aged 18-29 years in good health. The CDR3 runs from the conserved cysteine through the conserved F or W. Each record gives: D gene, clone size, V gene, J gene, CDR3 DNA, CDR3 protein. A D gene is named only where the DNA matches it firmly. Rows may omit the clone size; those that give it use once, few, many or a size class.

TRBD2	many	TRBV29-1	TRBJ2-1	TGCAGCGCTCTGGGACTAGCGGGAGGCTACAATGAGCAGTTCTTC	CSALGLAGGYNEQFF
NA	NA	TRBV24-1	TRBJ2-1	TGTGCCACCAGTGACTCCCTCTTGGAAGGGGAGCAGTTCTTC	CATSDSLLEGEQFF
NA	few	TRBV20-1	TRBJ2-1	TGCAGTGCATCGACAGAGTACAATGAGCAGTTCTTC	CSASTEYNEQFF
NA	many	TRBV5-1	TRBJ2-7	TGCGCCAGCAGCTTGGCGAGCTTCTCGAGCTCCTACGAGCAGTACTTC	CASSLASFSSSYEQYF
NA	few	TRBV20-1	TRBJ2-3	TGCAGTGCCACCGGGGTAGCGGGCACAGATACGCAGTATTTT	CSATGVAGTDTQYF
TRBD2	many	TRBV5-1	TRBJ2-5	TGCGCCAGCAGCTTGAGCGGGGAAGAGACCCAGTACTTC	CASSLSGEETQYF
NA	few	TRBV7-8	TRBJ2-7	TGTGCCAGCAGCTTAGCAGCAGGATCCTACGAGCAGTACTTC	CASSLAAGSYEQYF
NA	many	TRBV7-9	TRBJ2-3	TGTGCCAGCAGCCCCCCCGGGTCCGGCACAGATACGCAGTATTTT	CASSPPGSGTDTQYF
NA	few	TRBV10-3	TRBJ2-7	TGTGCCATCAGTGAGCCGTCGGAGCGGGAGTACTTC	CAISEPSEREYF
NA	few	TRBV20-1	TRBJ2-5	TGCAGTGCTAGAGATCTGGTCGGGTATACGGAGACCCAGTACTTC	CSARDLVGYTETQYF
NA	few	TRBV19	TRBJ2-1	TGTGCCAGTAGTAATACAGGGGAGGGTGAGCAGTTCTTC	CASSNTGEGEQFF
NA	few	TRBV7-9	TRBJ2-2	TGTGCCAGCAGCGAAATCTCGGGAGTAACCGGGGAGCTGTTTTTT	CASSEISGVTGELFF
NA	few	TRBV2	TRBJ2-1	TGTGCCAGCAGTGAACTTGCGGGGCCTCTCTACAATGAGCAGTTCTTC	CASSELAGPLYNEQFF
NA	once	TRBV7-8	TRBJ1-5	TGTGCCAGCAGCGCCCACAGGGTTCGTCAGCCCCAGCATTTT	CASSAHRVRQPQHF
NA	few	TRBV6-5	TRBJ2-3	TGTGCCAGCAGTTACTATATCACAGGGGGGGGCACAGATACGCAGTATTTT	CASSYYITGGGTDTQYF
NA	few	TRBV12-3/TRBV12-4	TRBJ1-1	TGTGCCAGCAGCCCCCCCATGGGAAACACTGAAGCTTTCTTT	CASSPPMGNTEAFF
NA	NA	TRBV28	TRBJ2-1	TGTGCCAGCAGTTTGGGCGGACCGAGGCACAATGAGCAGTTCTTC	CASSLGGPRHNEQFF
NA	NA	TRBV4-1	TRBJ2-5	TGCGCCAGCAGCCCGTCGACAGTTAAAGAGACCCAGTACTTC	CASSPSTVKETQYF
TRBD2	few	TRBV10-3	TRBJ2-7	TGTGCCATCAGTGATTTGGCTAGCGGGAAACGTCTTCGTCACGAGCAGTACTTC	CAISDLASGKRLRHEQYF
NA	few	TRBV27	TRBJ2-7	TGTGCCAGCAGCACTTTAGGAGGGAGGAACTACGAGCAGTACTTC	CASSTLGGRNYEQYF
NA	few	TRBV7-9	TRBJ2-3	TGTGCCACAACCACCAGCGGAGGCACAGATACGCAGTATTTT	CATTTSGGTDTQYF
NA	many	TRBV29-1	TRBJ2-6	TGCAGCGTTGAACGGAGAAGCTCTGGGGCCAACGTCCTGACTTTC	CSVERRSSGANVLTF
NA	NA	TRBV18	TRBJ2-5	TGTGCCAGCTCACCCCTCAGGACGGGCCAAGAGACCCAGTACTTC	CASSPLRTGQETQYF
TRBD1	NA	TRBV7-9	TRBJ1-2	TGTGCCAGCAGCCCGACAGGGGGCGCTGGCTATGGCTACACCTTC	CASSPTGGAGYGYTF
TRBD1	NA	TRBV3-1	TRBJ1-1	TGTGCCAGCAGCCAAGCCGGGACAGGGGGCCACTTT	CASSQAGTGGHF
NA	NA	TRBV7-9	TRBJ2-3	TGTGCCAGCACCAGACAGACTACTAGCACAGATACGCAGTATTTT	CASTRQTTSTDTQYF
NA	NA	TRBV4-2	TRBJ2-7	TGTGCCAGCAGCCAAGAGGGAACAGATTCCTACGAGCAGTACTTC	CASSQEGTDSYEQYF